These 6 T cell receptor beta chains came from one sample sequenced in a study of T-cell reconstitution after alpha-beta-depleted transplantation in children. As it was prepared, the TCRbeta library received unique molecular identifiers. Via MiXCR, TCRdb re-called the PCR reads, giving one row per CDR3 protein. Of approximately 350,000 distinct CDR3 sequences listed, approximately 10% are singletons. The source was PBMCs from the stem cell graft donor, collected from the stem cell graft. The receptors derive from a human donor who donated a stem cell graft to a child with acute lymphoblastic leukemia.

This clonotype has only a few counts. The chain employs TRBV9 and TRBJ2-2; 15 bases are a match to TRBD2. With V trimmed by 5 bases and J by 1 base, 12 bases remained unmatched. The CDR3 spans 20 residues. Germline-derived CDR1 and CDR2 are SGDLS and YYNGEE. This CDR3 is CASRASGTSGRPRNTGELFF. The CDR3 nucleotides are TGTGCCAGCAGGGCTAGTGGGACTAGCGGGAGGCCCCGGAACACCGGGGAGCTGTTTTTT.

This clonotype appeared a few times. The V and J genes are TRBV11-2 and TRBJ1-1; 10 bases fit TRBD1. The CDR3 length is 17 residues. Germline V lookup: CDR1 SGHAT, CDR2 FQNNGV. Trimming removed 5 bases from V and 7 bases from J; junction bases left unmatched: 16. In nucleotides, the CDR3 is TGTGCCAGCAGCCCCCGGGACAGGGGACAGGGGCCCCGTGAAGCTTTCTTT. Translated, it gives CASSPRDRGQGPREAFF.

The rearrangement uses TRBV20-1 and TRBJ2-2, with D unclear. CDR1 is DFQATT and CDR2 is SNEGSKA in the germline V gene (reference sequence). Trimming removed 6 bases from V and 1 base from J, with 12 bases in between. CDR3 length equals 14 residues. The CDR3 DNA reads as TGCAGTGCGACGGAGTGGGGGAACACCGGGGAGCTGTTTTTT. Translating gives CSATEWGNTGELFF.

Only a few counts were recorded for this clonotype. This chain links TRBV5-5 with TRBJ1-5; D not certain. From germline, CDR1 is SGHKS and CDR2 YYEKEE (reference sequence). The V and J ends lost 4 bases and 2 bases respectively, with 16 bases between them. The CDR3 runs to 16 residues. The CDR3 DNA reads as TGTGCCAGCAGCCGGGGAGCAGGCCTTGGCAATCAGCCCCAGCATTTT. Amino acids: CASSRGAGLGNQPQHF. The full variable domain, completed using reference TRBV5-5 and TRBJ1-5, is DAGVTQSPTHLIKTRGQQVTLRCSPISGHKSVSWYQQVLGQGPQFIFQYYEKEERGRGNFPDRFSARQFPNYSSELNVNALLLGDSALYLCASSRGAGLGNQPQHFGDGTRLSIL.

This clonotype was counted ten times or more. V usage is TRBV27 and J usage is TRBJ2-7, with unresolved D. The CDR3 loop spans 15 amino acids. V was clipped by 5 bases and J by 1 base, with 15 bases between them. Germline V gene data show CDR1 as MNHEY and CDR2 as SMNVEV (reference sequence). CDR3 DNA: TGTGCCAGCAGTCCTACTCCCGTTCATTCCTACGAGCAGTACTTC. This codes for CASSPTPVHSYEQYF.

V and J are TRBV25-1 and TRBJ2-1; the match to TRBD2 covers 12 bases. The V segment lost 6 bases and the J segment 6 bases; nucleotides outside the gene matches: 3. Germline-derived CDR1 and CDR2 are MGHDK and SYGVNS. This CDR3 contains 14 residues. Here the CDR3 DNA reads TGTGCCAGCAGAGGACTAGCGGGACTCAATGAGCAGTTCTTC. It specifies CASRGLAGLNEQFF. Together with reference TRBV25-1 and TRBJ2-1, the CDR3 gives the full variable domain: EADIYQTPRYLVIGTGKKITLECSQTMGHDKMYWYQQDPGMELHLIHYSYGVNSTEKGDLSSESTVSRIRTEHFPLTLESARPSHTSQYLCASRGLAGLNEQFFGPGTRLTVL.